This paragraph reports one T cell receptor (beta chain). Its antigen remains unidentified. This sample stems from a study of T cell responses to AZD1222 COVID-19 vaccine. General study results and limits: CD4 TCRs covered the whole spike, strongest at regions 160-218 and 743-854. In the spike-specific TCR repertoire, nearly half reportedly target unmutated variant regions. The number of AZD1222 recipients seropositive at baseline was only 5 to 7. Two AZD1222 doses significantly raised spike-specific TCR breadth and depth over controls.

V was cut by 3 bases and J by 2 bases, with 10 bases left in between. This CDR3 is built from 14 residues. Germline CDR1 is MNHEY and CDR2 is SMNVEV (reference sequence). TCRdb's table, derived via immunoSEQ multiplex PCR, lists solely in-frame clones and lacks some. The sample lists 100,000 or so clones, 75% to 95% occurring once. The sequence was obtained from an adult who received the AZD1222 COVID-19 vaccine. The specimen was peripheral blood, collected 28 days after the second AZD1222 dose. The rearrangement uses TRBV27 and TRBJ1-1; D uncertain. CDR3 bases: TGTGCCAGCAGTTTGAGGCCCGAAAACACTGAAGCTTTCTTT. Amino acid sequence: CASSLRPENTEAFF.